The T cell receptor beta chain described here comes from a study of shared clonotypes between healthy human individuals. The study's findings and limits: The rarefaction results pointed to incomplete sorted-subset sequencing despite large depth.

The repertoire was sequenced with immunoSEQ multiplex PCR; TCRdb's copy has only in-frame clones and lacks some. The sample has about 2 million clones, 85% to 95% seen once. Every donor was a Caucasian adult from Nashville, Tennessee. The CDR3 is 15 residues long. CDR1 and CDR2 from the germline V gene are MDHEN and SYDVKM. V lost 2 bases to trimming and J lost 6 bases; unmatched junction nucleotides: 2. Regarding this clone: What it binds is unknown.

The sequencing sample was made of naive CD4+ T cells sorted from blood. Subset in this sample: CD45RA+ positively selected. This clonotype was sampled from a man aged 18 to 30 in good health. The chain combines TRBV28 with TRBJ2-1; TRBD2 agrees at 12 bases. CDR3 in amino acids: CASSLLAGGRNEQFF. The CDR3 DNA reads as TGTGCCAGCAGTTTACTAGCGGGGGGGCGCAATGAGCAGTTCTTC.